Here is one TCR beta chain with its context. Its target is not known. The data originate from a study of regulatory T cells in long-lasting Graves disease. The study, taken as a whole, reports: Persistent disease exhibited a predilection for TRBV28, TRBJ1-2 and TRBJ2-5.

Germline V gene lookup returns CDR1 LGHNA and CDR2 YNFKEQ. This CDR3 has 15 amino acids. Trimming stripped 3 bases from V and 3 bases from J, with 12 bases between. Arm-PCR of CDR3 regions and iRepertoire HTBI primers were the basis on which TCR beta libraries were built. TCRdb analysed the multiplex PCR reads with MiXCR anew, one entry per CDR3 protein. The sample has 300,000 to 350,000 distinct CDR3 sequences; about 18% are singletons. Indicated time point: persistent/refractory GD, antithyroid drugs over 5 years with positive TRAb. PBMC-derived RNA was used for the TCR library. Staff drew about 10 milliliters of peripheral blood into EDTA tubes.

Sequenced material: peripheral blood mononuclear cells (PBMCs), taken when the disease was refractory, from a patient treated with antithyroid drugs. The V call is TRBV4-2, the J call TRBJ1-5; D not certain. This TCR came from a female donor with Graves disease. CDR3 residues: CASSHGRQLNQPQHF. DNA for the CDR3: TGTGCCAGCAGCCATGGACGTCAGCTCAATCAGCCCCAGCATTTT.